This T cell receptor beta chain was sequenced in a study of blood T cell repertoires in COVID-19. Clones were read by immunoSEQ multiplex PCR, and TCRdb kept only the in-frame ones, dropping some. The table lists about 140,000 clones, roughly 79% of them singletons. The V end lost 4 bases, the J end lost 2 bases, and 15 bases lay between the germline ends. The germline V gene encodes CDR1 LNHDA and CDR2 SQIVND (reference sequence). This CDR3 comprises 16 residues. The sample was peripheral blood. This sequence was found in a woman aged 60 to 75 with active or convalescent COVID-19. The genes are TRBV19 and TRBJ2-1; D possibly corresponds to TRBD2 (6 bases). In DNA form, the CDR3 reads TGTGCCAGTAGTAGGGGACTTGGGACTCCCTACAATGAGCAGTTCTTC. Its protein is CASSRGLGTPYNEQFF.